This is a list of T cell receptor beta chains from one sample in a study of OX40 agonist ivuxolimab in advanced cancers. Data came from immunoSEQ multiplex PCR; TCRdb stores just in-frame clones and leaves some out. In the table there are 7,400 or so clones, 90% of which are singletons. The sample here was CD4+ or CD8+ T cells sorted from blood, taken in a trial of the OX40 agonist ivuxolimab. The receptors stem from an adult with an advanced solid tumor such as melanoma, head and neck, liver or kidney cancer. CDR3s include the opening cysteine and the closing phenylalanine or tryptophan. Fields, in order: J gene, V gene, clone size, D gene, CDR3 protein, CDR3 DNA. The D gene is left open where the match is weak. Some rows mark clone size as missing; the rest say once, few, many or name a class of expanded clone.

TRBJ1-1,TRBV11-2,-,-,CASSSGQNTEAFF,TGTGCCAGCAGCTCGGGACAGAACACTGAAGCTTTCTTT
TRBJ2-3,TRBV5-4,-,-,CASSLTSRWDTDTQYF,TGTGCCAGCAGCTTGACTAGCCGTTGGGACACAGATACGCAGTATTTT
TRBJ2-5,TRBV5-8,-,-,CASTWEETQYF,TGTGCCAGCACTTGGGAAGAGACCCAGTACTTC
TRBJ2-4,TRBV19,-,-,CASQRGGLGNIQYF,TGTGCCAGTCAAAGGGGGGGATTGGGAAACATTCAGTACTTC
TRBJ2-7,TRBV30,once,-,CAWSQGMSYEQYF,TGTGCCTGGAGCCAAGGGATGTCCTACGAGCAGTACTTC
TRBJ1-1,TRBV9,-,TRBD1,CASSVGQGPNTEAFF,TGTGCCAGCAGCGTGGGACAGGGGCCGAACACTGAAGCTTTCTTT
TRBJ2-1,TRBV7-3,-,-,CASSLNRGGARGNEQFF,TGTGCCAGCAGCTTGAACCGAGGAGGGGCTCGGGGGAATGAGCAGTTCTTC
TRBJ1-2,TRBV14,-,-,CASSQDRGLLGGYTF,TGTGCCAGCAGCCAAGATCGGGGACTGTTGGGTGGCTACACCTTC
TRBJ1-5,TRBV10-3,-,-,CAIGTDSNQPQHF,TGTGCCATCGGGACCGATAGCAATCAGCCCCAGCATTTT
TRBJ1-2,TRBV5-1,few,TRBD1,CASSRLPTGNNYGYTF,TGCGCCAGCAGCCGACTCCCGACAGGGAATAACTATGGCTACACCTTC
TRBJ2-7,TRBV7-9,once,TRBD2,CASSPLAGGPGEQYF,TGTGCCAGCAGCCCCCTAGCGGGAGGGCCCGGCGAGCAGTACTTC
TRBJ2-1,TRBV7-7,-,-,CASSLEGGASGEQFF,TGTGCCAGCAGCTTAGAGGGGGGGGCTAGCGGCGAGCAGTTCTTC
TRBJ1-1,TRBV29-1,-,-,CSVSTVNTEAFF,TGCAGCGTTTCCACAGTGAACACTGAAGCTTTCTTT
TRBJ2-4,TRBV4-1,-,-,CASSQNPLGVAKNIQYF,TGCGCCAGCAGCCAAAACCCATTGGGAGTTGCCAAAAACATTCAGTACTTC
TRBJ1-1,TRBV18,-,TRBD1,CASSPRTGVGTEAFF,TGTGCCAGCTCACCAAGGACAGGGGTGGGCACTGAAGCTTTCTTT
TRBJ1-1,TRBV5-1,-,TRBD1,CASSLMGQGGAMNTEAFF,TGCGCCAGCAGCTTGATGGGACAGGGGGGCGCTATGAACACTGAAGCTTTCTTT
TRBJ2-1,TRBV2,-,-,CASSEASGTDNEQFF,TGTGCCAGCAGTGAAGCGAGTGGGACCGACAATGAGCAGTTCTTC
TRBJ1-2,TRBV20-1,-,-,CSCEQNYGYTF,TGCAGTTGCGAGCAGAACTATGGCTACACCTTC
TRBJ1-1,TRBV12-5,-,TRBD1,CASGLVPPGQGPVTEAFF,TGTGCTAGTGGTTTGGTACCCCCTGGACAGGGGCCCGTCACTGAAGCTTTCTTT
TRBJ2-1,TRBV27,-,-,CASTNGAGWSNEQFF,TGTGCCAGCACTAACGGGGCAGGGTGGAGCAATGAGCAGTTCTTC
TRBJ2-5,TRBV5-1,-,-,CASSFQGIETQYF,TGCGCCAGCAGCTTCCAGGGTATAGAGACCCAGTACTTC
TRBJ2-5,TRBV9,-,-,CASSVMAVGRETQYF,TGTGCCAGCAGCGTAATGGCGGTTGGGCGAGAGACCCAGTACTTC
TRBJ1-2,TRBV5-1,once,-,CASRMEGANYGYTF,TGCGCCAGCAGGATGGAGGGAGCTAACTATGGCTACACCTTC
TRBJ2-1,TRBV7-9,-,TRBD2,CASSWTSGIDEQFF,TGTGCCAGCAGCTGGACTAGCGGGATCGATGAGCAGTTCTTC
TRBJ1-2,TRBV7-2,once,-,CASSLVRGIEGYTF,TGTGCCAGCAGCTTAGTAAGGGGGATTGAGGGCTACACCTTC